This is a list of T cell receptor beta chains from one sample in a study of blood T cells in healthy people across ages. MiXCR was run by TCRdb on the 5' RACE reads, yielding one entry per CDR3 protein. Found here are about a million distinct CDR3 sequences, roughly 51% of them singletons; the top ten hold 20% to 25%. Material: blood. The receptors were gathered from a woman aged 60 to 75 in good health. Both conserved end residues are part of each CDR3. Fields, in order: clone size, D gene, V gene, J gene, CDR3 DNA, CDR3 protein. The D gene is left open where the match is weak. Clone size, where shown, is once, few, many, or a class for clones that have expanded.

clone_size: NA
d_call: TRBD2
v_call: TRBV28
j_call: TRBJ2-1
cdr3_nt: TGTGCCACCTTGAAGGGGAGGGCCTACAATGAGCAGTTCTTC
cdr3_aa: CATLKGRAYNEQFF

clone_size: few
d_call: TRBD2
v_call: TRBV7-6
j_call: TRBJ2-7
cdr3_nt: TGTGCCAGCAGCTTAGCGGAAGGACTAGCGAGGTCCTACGAGCAGTACTTC
cdr3_aa: CASSLAEGLARSYEQYF

clone_size: NA
d_call: NA
v_call: TRBV6-6
j_call: TRBJ2-7
cdr3_nt: TGTGCCAGCAGTTGGGAACAGGGTGCCTACGAGCAGTACTTC
cdr3_aa: CASSWEQGAYEQYF

clone_size: NA
d_call: NA
v_call: TRBV10-3
j_call: TRBJ2-5
cdr3_nt: TGTGCCATCAGTGAACGTCGGGACGGGCAAGAGACCCAGTACTTC
cdr3_aa: CAISERRDGQETQYF

clone_size: NA
d_call: TRBD2
v_call: TRBV20-1
j_call: TRBJ2-7
cdr3_nt: TGCAGGCCGACTAGCGGGAGTAATGAGCAGTACTTC
cdr3_aa: CRPTSGSNEQYF

clone_size: NA
d_call: TRBD2
v_call: TRBV9
j_call: TRBJ2-1
cdr3_nt: TGTGCCAGCAGCGTAGTTGGGACTAGTCGCAATGAGCAGTTCTTC
cdr3_aa: CASSVVGTSRNEQFF

clone_size: NA
d_call: NA
v_call: TRBV15
j_call: TRBJ2-7
cdr3_nt: TGTGCCACCAGCATCCTTAGCGTTGGGGTTGAGCAGTACTTC
cdr3_aa: CATSILSVGVEQYF

clone_size: NA
d_call: NA
v_call: TRBV19
j_call: TRBJ2-6
cdr3_nt: TGTGCCAGTAGTCCCCTAGGGAAAAGCGGGGCCAACGTCCTGACTTTC
cdr3_aa: CASSPLGKSGANVLTF

clone_size: NA
d_call: NA
v_call: TRBV20-1
j_call: TRBJ2-3
cdr3_nt: TGCAGTGCGCCAAGTAGGGTAGCTAGCACAGATACGCAGTATTTT
cdr3_aa: CSAPSRVASTDTQYF

clone_size: few
d_call: NA
v_call: TRBV18
j_call: TRBJ2-7
cdr3_nt: TGTGCCAGCTCACCGGGGGGACGCTCCTACAATGAGCAGTACTTC
cdr3_aa: CASSPGGRSYNEQYF

clone_size: few
d_call: NA
v_call: TRBV29-1
j_call: TRBJ2-5
cdr3_nt: TGCAGCGTTGAGGGCCAGAATGAGGAGACCCAGTACTTC
cdr3_aa: CSVEGQNEETQYF

clone_size: NA
d_call: NA
v_call: TRBV2
j_call: TRBJ2-3
cdr3_nt: TGTGCCAGCAGAGAGCCCACAGATACGCAGTATTTT
cdr3_aa: CASREPTDTQYF

clone_size: NA
d_call: NA
v_call: TRBV4-1
j_call: TRBJ1-5
cdr3_nt: TGCGCCAGCAGCCATCCCCAGGGAGCAGTCAATCAGCCCCAGCATTTT
cdr3_aa: CASSHPQGAVNQPQHF

clone_size: few
d_call: TRBD1
v_call: TRBV20-1
j_call: TRBJ2-7
cdr3_nt: TGCAGTGCTGAGGGACAGGGCGCCGAGCAGTACTTC
cdr3_aa: CSAEGQGAEQYF

clone_size: NA
d_call: NA
v_call: TRBV15
j_call: TRBJ2-3
cdr3_nt: TGTGCCACCAGCGTACTAAAGGAGCTTGCGCAGTATTTT
cdr3_aa: CATSVLKELAQYF

clone_size: few
d_call: NA
v_call: TRBV3-1
j_call: TRBJ2-5
cdr3_nt: TGTGCCAGCAGCCAAAATAAGCAAGAGACCCAGTACTTC
cdr3_aa: CASSQNKQETQYF

clone_size: NA
d_call: NA
v_call: TRBV3-1
j_call: TRBJ2-1
cdr3_nt: TGTGCCAGCAGCCACGACACCAACCTGCCCAATGAGCAGTTCTTC
cdr3_aa: CASSHDTNLPNEQFF

clone_size: NA
d_call: TRBD1
v_call: TRBV14
j_call: TRBJ2-3
cdr3_nt: TGTGCCAGCAGCCCTTTCCGGGACAGGGCCACAGATACGCAGTATTTT
cdr3_aa: CASSPFRDRATDTQYF

clone_size: few
d_call: TRBD1
v_call: TRBV12-3/TRBV12-4
j_call: TRBJ1-4
cdr3_nt: TGTGCCAGCAGTCAACACAGGGGAATCGATGAAAAACTGTTTTTT
cdr3_aa: CASSQHRGIDEKLFF

clone_size: NA
d_call: TRBD2
v_call: TRBV6-5
j_call: TRBJ2-1
cdr3_nt: TGTGCCAGCAGAAAAACTAGCGGGAGCGGAGACAATGAGCAGTTCTTC
cdr3_aa: CASRKTSGSGDNEQFF

clone_size: NA
d_call: NA
v_call: TRBV27
j_call: TRBJ2-7
cdr3_nt: TGTGCCAGCACGGGCCAGGGGGGACTCGAGCAGTACTTC
cdr3_aa: CASTGQGGLEQYF

clone_size: few
d_call: TRBD2
v_call: TRBV5-1
j_call: TRBJ2-7
cdr3_nt: TGCGCCAGCAGCAAAGAGCGGGAGGAGGACGAGCAGTACTTC
cdr3_aa: CASSKEREEDEQYF

clone_size: many
d_call: NA
v_call: TRBV2
j_call: TRBJ2-1
cdr3_nt: TGTGCCAGCAAAAAGCGGGACAAGCAGTTCTTC
cdr3_aa: CASKKRDKQFF

clone_size: NA
d_call: NA
v_call: TRBV27
j_call: TRBJ2-4
cdr3_nt: TGTGCCAGCAGTTTATCCGAACAGGGCCGAGCCAAAAACATTCAGTACTTC
cdr3_aa: CASSLSEQGRAKNIQYF

clone_size: NA
d_call: NA
v_call: TRBV30
j_call: TRBJ1-6
cdr3_nt: TGTGCCTGGAGTCGACAGTATTCACCCCTCCACTTT
cdr3_aa: CAWSRQYSPLHF

clone_size: NA
d_call: NA
v_call: TRBV6-2/TRBV6-3
j_call: TRBJ2-7
cdr3_nt: TGTGCCAGCAGTTACGTAGCGGATAACTACGAGCAGTACTTC
cdr3_aa: CASSYVADNYEQYF

clone_size: NA
d_call: TRBD1
v_call: TRBV18
j_call: TRBJ1-1
cdr3_nt: TGTGCCGGCTCCCTAAAATCGGTCCGGGACAGGGGGCTGAACACTGAAGCTTTCTTT
cdr3_aa: CAGSLKSVRDRGLNTEAFF

clone_size: NA
d_call: NA
v_call: TRBV7-2
j_call: TRBJ2-4
cdr3_nt: TGTGCCAGCAGCTTAGGGGCTAGCCAAAAAAACATTCAGTACTTC
cdr3_aa: CASSLGASQKNIQYF

clone_size: few
d_call: NA
v_call: TRBV12-3/TRBV12-4
j_call: TRBJ1-4
cdr3_nt: TGTGCCAGCAGTTCCGTGGGGTCGACTAATGAAAAACTGTTTTTT
cdr3_aa: CASSSVGSTNEKLFF

clone_size: NA
d_call: NA
v_call: TRBV28
j_call: TRBJ2-7
cdr3_nt: TGTGCCAGCAGTTTTTTCGACGAGCAGTACTTC
cdr3_aa: CASSFFDEQYF